This TCR beta chain was identified in a study of cytomegalovirus exposure and HLA in healthy donors. General study results and limits: Around 18,000 TCR beta sequences were associated with HLA alleles at 0.05 false discovery rate in a later analysis. While the bulk of TCR sequences proved rare, some public TCRs turned up in many donors. Researchers catalogued some 160 TCR beta chains as cytomegalovirus-associated.

The CDR3 extends over 20 amino acids. J lost 5 bases, V lost 2 bases, and 21 bases had no gene match. Germline V gives CDR1 MDHEN, CDR2 SYDVKM. The PCR employed 60 Vbeta primers together with 13 Jbeta primers. TCRdb's copy holds only in-frame clones and misses some; the assay was immunoSEQ multiplex PCR. Of about 130,000 clones listed, 80% to 85% are singletons. Concerning this clone itself: Its antigen is unidentified.

Material for sequencing was PBMCs. The source of this sequence is a woman aged 50 to 65 in good health and CMV-seropositive. The chain links TRBV28 to TRBJ1-5, with 7 nucleotides matching TRBD1. CDR3 amino acids: CASSLIGFTFRDRGYQPQHF. Written as DNA, the CDR3 is TGTGCCAGCAGTTTAATAGGGTTTACGTTCCGGGACAGAGGTTATCAGCCCCAGCATTTT. Looking up the rest from reference TRBV28 and TRBJ1-5 gives the full variable domain: DVKVTQSSRYLVKRTGEKVFLECVQDMDHENMFWYRQDPGLGLRLIYFSYDVKMKEKGDIPEGYSVSREKKERFSLILESASTNQTSMYLCASSLIGFTFRDRGYQPQHFGDGTRLSIL.